These 22 T cell receptor beta chains came from one sample sequenced in a study of cytomegalovirus exposure and HLA in healthy donors. Primers: 60 Vbeta forward and 13 Jbeta reverse. Some clones are missing from TCRdb's copy, which holds only in-frame ones; the method was immunoSEQ multiplex PCR. The sample contains roughly 150,000 clones, roughly 70% of which appear only once. Sequencing was performed on PBMCs. The receptors derive from a man aged 60 to 75 in good health and CMV-seronegative.

The gene calls are TRBV15 and TRBJ1-2, with 8 bases lining up with TRBD1. Unmatched junction bases numbered 4, after V lost 0 bases and J lost 4 bases. CDR3 length: 15 residues. Germline V CDR1 and CDR2: LNHNV, YYDKDF (reference sequence). The CDR3 reads CATSRDRTGSYGYTF. The CDR3 nucleotides are TGTGCCACCAGCAGAGACCGGACAGGGAGCTATGGCTACACCTTC. The variable domain in full, completed from reference TRBV15 and TRBJ1-2, reads DAMVIQNPRYQVTQFGKPVTLSCSQTLNHNVMYWYQQKSSQAPKLLFHYYDKDFNNEADTPDNFQSRRPNTSFCFLDIRSPGLGDTAMYLCATSRDRTGSYGYTFGSGTRLTVV.

J is TRBJ1-5 and V is TRBV10-2; TRBD1 agrees at 10 bases. The CDR3 has 15 amino acids. Germline CDR1 WSHSY, CDR2 SAAADI. J gave up 7 bases and V 2 bases, and 5 bases lay outside the gene matches. The chain's CDR3 is CASSERDRGPQPQHF. In nucleotides, the CDR3 is TGCGCCAGCAGTGAGCGGGACAGGGGTCCCCAGCCCCAGCATTTT.

The chain uses TRBV19 and TRBJ2-7; 7 bases match TRBD1. The CDR3 runs to 15 residues. Germline values: CDR1 LNHDA, CDR2 SQIVND (reference sequence). Unmatched junction bases numbered 8, after V lost 6 bases and J lost 0 bases. The CDR3 sequence is CASSPDRASSYEQYF. DNA of the CDR3: TGTGCCAGTAGCCCCGACAGGGCGAGCTCCTACGAGCAGTACTTC.

V and J are TRBV4-2 and TRBJ2-1, with 8 positions matching TRBD2. The CDR3 contains 17 residues. Germline assignment: CDR1 LGHNA and CDR2 YNFKEQ. Losses at the gene ends were 1 base for V and 7 bases for J; bases not matched to a gene: 12. The CDR3 spells CASSQAPHRQRENEQFF. The DNA for the CDR3 is TGTGCCAGCAGCCAAGCCCCGCACCGACAGCGGGAGAATGAGCAGTTCTTC.

The CDR3 DNA reads TGTGCCAGCTCACCACCGGTGGCAGGCCAAGAGACCCAGTACTTC. Its translation: CASSPPVAGQETQYF. The chain employs TRBV18 and TRBJ2-5, with no clear D. Per the germline V gene, CDR1 is KGHSH and CDR2 is LQKENI. The length of the CDR3 is 15 residues. With 0 bases removed from V and 1 base from J, the gap between germline ends came to 9 bases.

The rearrangement joins TRBV30 to TRBJ1-1; 8 bases are shared with TRBD1. Germline trimming cut 1 base from V and 6 bases from J; bases unmatched to any gene: 1. The CDR3 totals 12 residues. Germline V gene sequence: CDR1 GTSNPN, CDR2 SVGIG (reference sequence). CDR3 coding DNA: TGTGCCTGGAGTGCGGACAGGGCTGAAGCTTTCTTT. It is translated as CAWSADRAEAFF. Full variable domain (missing parts from reference TRBV30 and TRBJ1-1): SQTIHQWPATLVQPVGSPLSLECTVEGTSNPNLYWYRQAAGRGLQLLFYSVGIGQISSEVPQNLSASRPQDRQFILSSKKLLLSDSGFYLCAWSADRAEAFFGQGTRLTVV.

In nucleotides, the CDR3 is TGTGCCAGTAGTATGACAGGGGACACTGAAGCTTTCTTT. Its translation is CASSMTGDTEAFF. V gene TRBV19 combines with J gene TRBJ1-1, with 8 bases that match TRBD1. With 3 bases clipped from V and 3 bases from J, the junction kept 0 bases outside the gene matches. Germline CDR1 is LNHDA and CDR2 is SQIVND (reference sequence). The CDR3 contains 13 residues.

In its sample, this clone was seen a few times. The chain uses TRBV6-5 and TRBJ1-5; a weak D match, TRBD1 (6 bases). Germline-derived CDR1 and CDR2 are MNHEY and SVGAGI. The CDR3 loop spans 14 amino acids. Trimming removed 6 bases from V and 2 bases from J, with 11 bases in between. CDR3 amino acids: CASSLSGGNQPQHF. CDR3 in DNA: TGTGCCAGCAGCCTTTCAGGGGGCAATCAGCCCCAGCATTTT.

The chain carries TRBV29-1 and TRBJ2-7; TRBD1 aligns across 9 bases. V gave up 6 bases and J gave up 5 bases; unmatched junction bases: 11. The germline gives CDR1 SQVTM, CDR2 ANQGSEA. This CDR3 has 14 amino acids. The CDR3 protein is CSVGPGQGFDEQYF. For the CDR3, the DNA is TGCAGCGTGGGGCCGGGACAGGGCTTCGACGAGCAGTACTTC.

The chain employs TRBV11-3 and TRBJ2-5, with a possible D match to TRBD1 (5 bases). Trimming removed 5 bases at V and 2 bases at J, with 9 bases between. There are 13 residues in the CDR3. CDR1 SGHNT and CDR2 YENEEA come from the germline V gene. CDR3 in amino acids: CASSRDSQETQYF. CDR3 nucleotide sequence: TGTGCCAGCAGCCGCGACAGTCAAGAGACCCAGTACTTC.

V and J are TRBV7-6 and TRBJ2-5, with D possibly TRBD2 on 7 matching bases. From germline, CDR1 is SGHVS and CDR2 FNYEAQ. CDR3 size: 15 residues. Between the trimmed V and J ends, which lost 1 base and 11 bases, there was a span of 20 bases. The CDR3 region has the DNA TGTGCCAGCAGCTTAGTGGTGGGAGGGCCAGGGGAGCAGTACTTC. Amino acid sequence: CASSLVVGGPGEQYF.

This clone was picked up a small number of times. The chain has TRBV9 and TRBJ2-7, with 9 positions matching TRBD2. Germline loops: CDR1 SGDLS, CDR2 YYNGEE. The CDR3 has 15 residues. Trimming took 1 base from V and 2 from J; bases not matched to a gene: 4. CDR3 nucleotide sequence: TGTGCCAGCAGCGTAATGGCGGGAGGGCCCTACGAGCAGTACTTC. Translating gives CASSVMAGGPYEQYF.

V is TRBV5-6 and J is TRBJ1-2; D not resolved. The germline CDR1 and CDR2 sequences are SGHDT and YYEEEE. Between the trimmed V and J ends, which lost 0 bases and 0 bases, there was a span of 9 bases. The CDR3 extends over 15 amino acids. The CDR3: CASSLGVSANYGYTF. The CDR3 bases are TGTGCCAGCAGCTTGGGGGTCAGCGCTAACTATGGCTACACCTTC.

V and J are TRBV19 and TRBJ2-7; 10 bases line up with TRBD2. There are 15 residues in the CDR3. Germline assignment: CDR1 LNHDA and CDR2 SQIVND (reference sequence). V shed 5 bases and J 2 bases; nucleotides not matched to a gene: 6. The CDR3, as DNA: TGTGCCAGTAGTTGGTCTAGCGGGGGTACCTACGAGCAGTACTTC. It is translated as CASSWSSGGTYEQYF. The variable domain in full, completed from reference TRBV19 and TRBJ2-7, reads DGGITQSPKYLFRKEGQNVTLSCEQNLNHDAMYWYRQDPGQGLRLIYYSQIVNDFQKGDIAEGYSVSREKKESFPLTVTSAQKNPTAFYLCASSWSSGGTYEQYFGPGTRLTVT.

In its sample, this clone was seen a few times. This chain joins TRBV9 and TRBJ2-7, with a tentative D call TRBD1 (5 bases). Trimming stripped 3 bases from V and 3 bases from J, with 16 bases between. Germline-derived CDR1 and CDR2 are SGDLS and YYNGEE. CDR3 size: 15 residues. CDR3 amino acids: CASSAIGATFYEQYF. CDR3 nucleotide sequence: TGTGCCAGCAGCGCCATTGGGGCTACCTTCTACGAGCAGTACTTC.

The CDR3 nucleotides read TGTGCCAGCGGGGGGTACTACGAGCAGTACTTC. This encodes CASGGYYEQYF. V usage is TRBV6-1 and J usage is TRBJ2-7, with D maybe TRBD2 (6 bases). CDR1 MNHNS and CDR2 SASEGT come from the germline V gene. The CDR3 consists of 11 residues. V was clipped by 8 bases and J by 3 bases, with 8 bases between them.

The chain couples TRBV19 to TRBJ1-4, with D possibly matching TRBD1 (6 bases). CDR3 length: 16 residues. The V gene's germline CDR1 is LNHDA and CDR2 SQIVND (reference sequence). V was clipped by 4 bases and J by 10 bases, with 22 bases between them. CDR3 in amino acids: CASSTSGGPAFGKLFF. The CDR3 DNA sequence: TGTGCCAGTAGTACGTCGGGGGGGCCGGCTTTCGGAAAACTGTTTTTT.

CDR3 sequence: CASSILMRTGNTGELFF. The CDR3 DNA sequence: TGTGCCAGTAGTATCCTTATGCGAACAGGGAACACCGGGGAGCTGTTTTTT. The rearrangement links TRBV19 to TRBJ2-2; D might be TRBD1 (5 bases). Looked up from germline, CDR1 is LNHDA and CDR2 is SQIVND (reference sequence). There are 17 residues in the CDR3. Trimming pared 3 bases from V and 1 base from J, leaving 15 bases between.

V usage is TRBV7-9 and J usage is TRBJ1-2, with D unresolved. This CDR3 has 13 amino acids. The V end was cut by 5 bases, the J end by 4 bases, with 11 bases between. Looked up from germline, CDR1 is SEHNR and CDR2 is FQNEAQ (reference sequence). The CDR3 bases are TGTGCCAGCAGCCCCGAACTTTCCTATGGCTACACCTTC. It encodes CASSPELSYGYTF. The whole variable domain, remainder taken from reference TRBV7-9 and TRBJ1-2, is DTGVSQNPRHKITKRGQNVTFRCDPISEHNRLYWYRQTLGQGPEFLTYFQNEAQLEKSRLLSDRFSAERPKGSFSTLEIQRTEQGDSAMYLCASSPELSYGYTFGSGTRLTVV.

This chain connects TRBV9 to TRBJ2-7, with TRBD1 matching 10 bases. The V gene's germline CDR1 is SGDLS and CDR2 YYNGEE. V was pared by 0 bases and J by 5 bases, with 5 bases of the junction left unmatched. The CDR3 sequence is 15 residues long. CDR3 loop: CASSVGGQGTNEQYF. The CDR3 DNA is TGTGCCAGCAGCGTAGGGGGACAGGGGACCAACGAGCAGTACTTC.

The rearrangement links TRBV19 to TRBJ1-1, with D perhaps TRBD1 (5 bases). From germline, CDR1 is LNHDA and CDR2 SQIVND (reference sequence). V was clipped by 5 bases and J by 5 bases, with 12 bases between them. The CDR3 spans 13 residues. Written as DNA, the CDR3 is TGTGCCAGTAGTCAGACGGGGGAAACTGAAGCTTTCTTT. Its translation: CASSQTGETEAFF.

The V and J genes are TRBV5-1 and TRBJ1-3, with 7 bases lining up with TRBD1. Per germline, CDR1 SGHRS and CDR2 YFSETQ. There are 14 residues in the CDR3. The junction had 2 bases not matched to a gene; V was cut back by 1 base and J by 4 bases. The CDR3 region is CASSLTGVGNTIYF. In DNA, the CDR3 is TGCGCCAGCAGCTTGACAGGGGTCGGAAACACCATATATTTT.